This entry describes one T cell receptor beta chain. The antigen remains undetermined. These data originate in a study of shared clonotypes between healthy human individuals. General observations from the study: Incompleteness in sorted-subset sequencing, despite large depth, was shown by rarefaction.

The CDR3 extends over 13 amino acids. The V end was cut by 2 bases, the J end by 8 bases, with 10 bases between. Looked up from germline, CDR1 is SGHTA and CDR2 is FQGTGA. The assay was immunoSEQ multiplex PCR, and TCRdb's table has in-frame clones only and misses some. The data contain more than 400,000 clones, approximately 94% of them singletons. The chain is built from TRBV7-3 and TRBJ2-1, with a weak D call TRBD1 (6 bases). The sequencing input was naive CD4+ T cells sorted from blood. Subset specified: CD45RA+ positively selected. This clonotype originated in a woman aged 30 to 39 in good health. This CDR3 is CASSLSGEYEQFF. CDR3 bases: TGTGCCAGCAGCTTATCAGGGGAGTATGAGCAGTTCTTC.